This T cell receptor beta chain derives from a study of cytomegalovirus exposure and HLA in healthy donors. V dropped 1 base and J dropped 4 bases, with 13 bases sitting between them. CDR3 length equals 15 residues. CDR1 is LGHNA, CDR2 YNFKEQ, per germline. The PCR had 60 Vbeta and 13 Jbeta primers. The assay was immunoSEQ multiplex PCR, and TCRdb's table has in-frame clones only and misses some. The sample shows over 70,000 clones, roughly 80% of them seen only once. This TCR derives from a man aged 50 or older in good health and CMV-seropositive. This rearrangement joins TRBV4-2 to TRBJ2-5, with D maybe TRBD2 (6 bases). Source material: PBMCs. The CDR3 region has the DNA TGTGCCAGCAGCCAAGTTTCTGGGAGGCGAGAGACCCAGTACTTC. Protein sequence: CASSQVSGRRETQYF.